Listed below are T cell receptor beta chains from one sample, sequenced in a study of blood T cells in healthy people across ages. Each CDR3 protein is one row after TCRdb ran MiXCR on the 5' RACE reads. The sample lists roughly 1.4 million distinct CDR3 sequences; approximately 60% were seen once. Sequences were obtained from blood. These receptor sequences come from a man between 18 and 29 years old in good health. Each CDR3 is given without its conserved first and last residue. The D gene is left open where the match is weak.

d_call v_call cdr3_aa
- TRBV9 ASSEGLPFNEQF
- TRBV10-2 ASSSSTGALETQY
- TRBV14 ASSQLLSVNEQF
TRBD1 TRBV10-3 AISENGDRGSEAF
- TRBV7-2 ASSPAGTFETQY
- TRBV20-1 SARGIGGVDYEQY
- TRBV27 ASSLPGFGYNEQF
TRBD1 TRBV13 ASSPGTGADTDTQY
TRBD2 TRBV11-2 ASGTSGRHYEQY
- TRBV7-9 ASSDSNREGTQY
TRBD2 TRBV10-3 ATVSGGGHNEQY